These T cell receptor beta chains were read from a single sample in a study of blood T cell repertoires in COVID-19. Profiled with immunoSEQ multiplex PCR; TCRdb holds only in-frame clones, not every one. This repertoire shows 350,000 to 550,000 clones, 87% found once; its top ten account for over 1.5%. Sequencing was performed on PBMCs or T cells enriched from blood (not recorded which). Every receptor here comes from a woman aged 18-30 years with acute COVID-19. CDR3s leave out the opening cysteine and the closing phenylalanine or tryptophan. The D gene is left open where the match is weak.

v_call: TRBV4-3
d_call: .
cdr3_aa: ASSQTVSGNTIY

v_call: TRBV7-2
d_call: TRBD1
cdr3_aa: ASSLTEPRDRAGEKLF

v_call: TRBV1
d_call: .
cdr3_aa: TSSSGLAEHRELF

v_call: TRBV7-2
d_call: .
cdr3_aa: ASSTGTGTDTQY

v_call: TRBV2
d_call: .
cdr3_aa: ASILQVLTNSYNEQF

v_call: TRBV9
d_call: TRBD1
cdr3_aa: ASSGQGLGNTEAF

v_call: TRBV7-9
d_call: TRBD1
cdr3_aa: ASSSWTGPGGYT

v_call: TRBV14
d_call: .
cdr3_aa: ASSHLISHNEQF

v_call: TRBV24-1
d_call: TRBD2
cdr3_aa: ATSPAGGSYNEQF

v_call: TRBV5-1
d_call: .
cdr3_aa: ASSLEGLNNSPLH

v_call: TRBV18
d_call: TRBD2
cdr3_aa: ASSPRLTGGPSEQY

v_call: TRBV7-6
d_call: TRBD2
cdr3_aa: ASSFGGRTDTQY

v_call: TRBV6-1
d_call: .
cdr3_aa: ASSEEGLYTDTQY

v_call: TRBV28
d_call: .
cdr3_aa: AGKGGAYNSPLH

v_call: TRBV3-1/TRBV3-2
d_call: .
cdr3_aa: ASSPFPRGKGGYT

v_call: TRBV6-5
d_call: .
cdr3_aa: ASRTSGDTVHEQY

v_call: TRBV24-1
d_call: TRBD1
cdr3_aa: ATSPSGQGMNQPQH

v_call: TRBV6-6
d_call: .
cdr3_aa: ASTRTGPYEQY

v_call: TRBV19
d_call: TRBD2
cdr3_aa: ASSWGTSFPADTQY

v_call: TRBV7-8
d_call: TRBD2
cdr3_aa: ASSLALGTSGSYEQY

v_call: TRBV23-1
d_call: .
cdr3_aa: ASSPLRRTKRAYGYT

v_call: TRBV12-3/TRBV12-4
d_call: .
cdr3_aa: ASNLQGYEQY

v_call: TRBV7-2
d_call: .
cdr3_aa: ASSTDFMEGTMDTEAF

v_call: TRBV27
d_call: .
cdr3_aa: ASSYGHLNTEAF

v_call: TRBV7-2
d_call: .
cdr3_aa: ASSLSFSGNTIY

v_call: TRBV20-1
d_call: .
cdr3_aa: SARDFYEQY

v_call: TRBV3-1/TRBV3-2
d_call: TRBD1
cdr3_aa: ASSHLDRVGYGYT

v_call: TRBV5-6
d_call: .
cdr3_aa: ASSLEAAISIYEQY

v_call: TRBV6-5
d_call: .
cdr3_aa: ASSQRGRGTEAF

v_call: TRBV27
d_call: .
cdr3_aa: ASSLSGVYEQY

v_call: TRBV14
d_call: TRBD1
cdr3_aa: ASSQGTGLVKTQY

v_call: TRBV12-5
d_call: TRBD1
cdr3_aa: ASGPGQGAGGYT

v_call: TRBV30
d_call: TRBD1
cdr3_aa: AWTVTGLEQY

v_call: TRBV9
d_call: TRBD1
cdr3_aa: ASSVDRVNEQF

v_call: TRBV5-1
d_call: .
cdr3_aa: ASSLDIANYGYT

v_call: TRBV7-9
d_call: TRBD1
cdr3_aa: ASRVNPVGTGSHNEQF

v_call: TRBV6-5
d_call: .
cdr3_aa: ASTRGGNQPQH

v_call: TRBV3-1/TRBV3-2
d_call: TRBD1
cdr3_aa: ASSETGDSGNTIY

v_call: TRBV5-8
d_call: TRBD2
cdr3_aa: ASSTGLAGVNEQF

v_call: TRBV18
d_call: .
cdr3_aa: ASSPGRVVNTEAF

v_call: TRBV13
d_call: TRBD2
cdr3_aa: ASSLGRLAGVPDTQY

v_call: TRBV2
d_call: TRBD1
cdr3_aa: ASSEPGTAQETQY

v_call: TRBV12-5
d_call: TRBD1
cdr3_aa: ASGQTPGTGRNEQF

v_call: TRBV7-2
d_call: .
cdr3_aa: ASSLQGAEQY

v_call: TRBV11-2
d_call: .
cdr3_aa: ASSLSRGSNEQY

v_call: TRBV10-1
d_call: .
cdr3_aa: ASTAGPNTEAF

v_call: TRBV15
d_call: .
cdr3_aa: ATSRDYSYNSPLH

v_call: TRBV19
d_call: TRBD2
cdr3_aa: ASTGLTSGNSYEQY

v_call: TRBV3-1/TRBV3-2
d_call: .
cdr3_aa: ASSQVGAGNTIY

v_call: TRBV6-6
d_call: TRBD2
cdr3_aa: ASSSASGSYNEQF

v_call: TRBV27
d_call: .
cdr3_aa: ASSQGSGNTIY

v_call: TRBV18
d_call: .
cdr3_aa: ASSETASSGNTIY

v_call: TRBV7-2
d_call: .
cdr3_aa: ASSSDLAPAGGELF

v_call: TRBV7-9
d_call: TRBD1
cdr3_aa: ASSTGQGKQPQH

v_call: TRBV4-1
d_call: TRBD2
cdr3_aa: ASSQEALGLAGSWGGTDTQY

v_call: TRBV10-3
d_call: TRBD1
cdr3_aa: ATNRDRGPYEQY

v_call: TRBV29-1
d_call: .
cdr3_aa: SVDMTGDSGNTIY